Described below is a single TCR beta chain sequence and its context. The antigen is not known. V lost 2 bases and J 5 bases, leaving 22 bases between the germline ends. CDR3 length: 18 amino acids. Germline CDR1 is SGHTA and CDR2 is FQGTGA. The data originate from a study of T cell repertoires in cytomegalovirus infection. About the study: Matching HLA type, along with CMV infection, was indicated by public TCR beta signatures.

Findings and limits, study-wide: Across the ex vivo response, the dominant clonotypes were HLA-C-restricted CMV-specific TCR beta clonotypes.

TCRdb passed the reads through MiXCR, listing each CDR3 protein once. The sample contains 110,000 to 150,000 distinct CDR3 sequences, roughly 6.5% of which appear only once. Specimen: PBMCs. The chain joins TRBV7-3 to TRBJ2-1; D might be TRBD2 (6 bases). This clonotype was sampled from a human donor in good health (CMV status not recorded). Some clones in this sample may be carry-over from other donors' samples. Written as DNA, the CDR3 is TGTGCCAGCAGCTTATTACCCCGGGGAGGAGCGACCAACAATGAGCAGTTCTTC. This sequence encodes CASSLLPRGGATNNEQFF.